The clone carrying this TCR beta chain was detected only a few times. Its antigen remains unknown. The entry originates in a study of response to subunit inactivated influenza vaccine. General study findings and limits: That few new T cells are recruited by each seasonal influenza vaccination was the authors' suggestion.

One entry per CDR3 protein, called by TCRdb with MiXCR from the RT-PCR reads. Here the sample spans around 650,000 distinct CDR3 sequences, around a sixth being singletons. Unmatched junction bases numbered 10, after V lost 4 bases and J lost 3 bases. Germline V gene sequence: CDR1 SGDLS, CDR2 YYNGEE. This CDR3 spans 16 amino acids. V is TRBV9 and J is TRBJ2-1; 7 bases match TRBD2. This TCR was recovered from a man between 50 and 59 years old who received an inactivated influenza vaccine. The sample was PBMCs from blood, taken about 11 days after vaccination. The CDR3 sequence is CASSLGASGIYNEQFF. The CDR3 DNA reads TGTGCCAGCAGCCTTGGGGCTAGCGGTATCTACAATGAGCAGTTCTTC.